Following are 12 T cell receptor beta chains from one sample sequenced in a study of blood T cell repertoires in COVID-19. The method was immunoSEQ multiplex PCR; TCRdb's version includes in-frame clones alone and lacks a portion of them. The table includes 65,000 to 80,000 clones, more than 75% detected once. Sequenced: peripheral blood. All receptors derive from a human donor in a cohort sampled during active COVID-19.

In DNA form, the CDR3 reads TGTGCCAGCAGCCCAGTGGGGACAGCTTTCACCGAGCAGTACTTC. It codes for CASSPVGTAFTEQYF. The chain combines TRBV9 with TRBJ2-7; 7 nucleotides agree with TRBD1. CDR1 SGDLS and CDR2 YYNGEE come from the germline V gene. Losses at the gene ends were 4 bases for V and 6 bases for J; bases not matched to a gene: 13. This CDR3 has 15 amino acids.

V gene TRBV7-9 combines with J gene TRBJ2-5; D is unresolved. There are 14 residues in the CDR3. V gave up 1 base and J gave up 5 bases, with 11 bases separating them. The germline CDR1 and CDR2 sequences are SEHNR and FQNEAQ (reference sequence). CDR3 protein: CASSLGGAPETQYF. For the CDR3, the DNA is TGTGCCAGCAGCTTAGGAGGAGCTCCGGAGACCCAGTACTTC.

The chain combines TRBV28 with TRBJ2-5, with D tentatively TRBD2 (6 bases). V was trimmed by 7 bases and J by 2 bases, leaving 23 bases between them. The V gene's germline CDR1 is MDHEN and CDR2 SYDVKM. The CDR3 contains 17 residues. CDR3 DNA sequence: TGTGCCAGCACCGGGACCGGAGGGATATCCGTTCAAGAGACCCAGTACTTC. It translates to CASTGTGGISVQETQYF.

The V gene is TRBV6-5, the J gene TRBJ2-1; 8 bases match TRBD2. The CDR3 runs to 13 residues. J was trimmed by 8 bases and V by 5 bases; bases with no gene match: 5. Germline V CDR1 and CDR2: MNHEY, SVGAGI. CDR3 loop: CASSMGLGDEQFF. Written as DNA, the CDR3 is TGTGCCAGCAGTATGGGACTAGGAGATGAGCAGTTCTTC.

This clone was seen a handful of times. The genes are TRBV3-1 (or the pseudogene TRBV3-2) and TRBJ2-7; possible D gene TRBD1, 6 bases. V was trimmed by 4 bases and J by 4 bases, leaving 8 bases between them. This CDR3 region has 12 residues. Germline lookup yields CDR1 LGHDT and CDR2 YNNKEL (reference sequence). The CDR3 bases are TGTGCCAGCAGCCGGACAGTATACGAGCAGTACTTC. Translating gives CASSRTVYEQYF.

This chain links TRBV30 with TRBJ1-2; D call uncertain. This CDR3 contains 16 residues. Germline-derived CDR1 and CDR2 are GTSNPN and SVGIG (reference sequence). Trimming removed 0 bases at V and 5 bases at J, with 19 bases between. Here the CDR3 DNA reads TGTGCCTGGAGTGTACGGTCCCGAGGGAGAGGATATGGCTACACCTTC. Translated, it gives CAWSVRSRGRGYGYTF.

The chain carries TRBV6-6 and TRBJ1-4; 8 bases map to TRBD1. The CDR3 length is 15 residues. J gave up 5 bases and V 1 base, and 3 bases lay outside the gene matches. Germline loops: CDR1 MNHNY, CDR2 SVGAGI (reference sequence). The CDR3, as DNA: TGTGCCAGCAGTTACTTACAGGGGGAGAATGAAAAACTGTTTTTT. As protein: CASSYLQGENEKLFF.

As to this clone: One junction end does not reproduce the germline sequence, and a read error may be involved. The chain joins TRBV6-1 to TRBJ2-7, with TRBD2 as a possible D gene (6 bases). CDR3 length: 15 amino acids. Germline lookup yields CDR1 MNHNS and CDR2 SASEGT. The CDR3 DNA reads TGTGCCAGCAGTGATCTCAAATTGGGGGGACGAGCATTGGGGTTC. Translating it yields CASSDLKLGGRALGF.

The rearrangement links TRBV3-1 (or the pseudogene TRBV3-2) to TRBJ2-2; no clear D. The V gene lost 6 bases and the J gene lost 4 bases, with 6 bases spanning the gap. The CDR3 sequence is 12 residues long. Per germline, CDR1 LGHDT and CDR2 YNNKEL (reference sequence). CDR3 sequence reads: CASSRGTGELFF. DNA of the CDR3: TGTGCCAGCAGTAGAGGCACCGGGGAGCTGTTTTTT.

The chain has TRBV28 and TRBJ2-3; tentatively, D is TRBD2 (6 bases). CDR1 and CDR2 (germline): MDHEN, SYDVKM. V was clipped by 6 bases and J by 10 bases, with 20 bases between them. CDR3 length: 14 amino acids. The CDR3 loop reads CASRGLSAGGAQYF. The CDR3 region has the DNA TGTGCCAGCAGGGGACTCTCGGCCGGAGGGGCGCAGTATTTT.

V is TRBV11-3 and J is TRBJ2-1; the D gene is possibly TRBD1 (5 bases). Germline V gene sequence: CDR1 SGHNT, CDR2 YENEEA. The CDR3 is 14 amino acids. With 0 bases removed from V and 4 bases from J, the gap between germline ends came to 7 bases. CDR3 sequence: CASSLDRAYNEQFF. CDR3 DNA: TGTGCCAGCAGCTTAGACAGGGCATACAATGAGCAGTTCTTC.

CDR3 nucleotide sequence: TGCAGCGTTGGAGGCGGGGGGGAAGAGACCCAGTACTTC. It is translated as CSVGGGGEETQYF. The gene calls are TRBV29-1 and TRBJ2-5; 9 positions match TRBD2. Germline values: CDR1 SQVTM, CDR2 ANQGSEA. V was pared by 4 bases and J by 3 bases, with 3 bases of the junction left unmatched. The CDR3 loop spans 13 amino acids.